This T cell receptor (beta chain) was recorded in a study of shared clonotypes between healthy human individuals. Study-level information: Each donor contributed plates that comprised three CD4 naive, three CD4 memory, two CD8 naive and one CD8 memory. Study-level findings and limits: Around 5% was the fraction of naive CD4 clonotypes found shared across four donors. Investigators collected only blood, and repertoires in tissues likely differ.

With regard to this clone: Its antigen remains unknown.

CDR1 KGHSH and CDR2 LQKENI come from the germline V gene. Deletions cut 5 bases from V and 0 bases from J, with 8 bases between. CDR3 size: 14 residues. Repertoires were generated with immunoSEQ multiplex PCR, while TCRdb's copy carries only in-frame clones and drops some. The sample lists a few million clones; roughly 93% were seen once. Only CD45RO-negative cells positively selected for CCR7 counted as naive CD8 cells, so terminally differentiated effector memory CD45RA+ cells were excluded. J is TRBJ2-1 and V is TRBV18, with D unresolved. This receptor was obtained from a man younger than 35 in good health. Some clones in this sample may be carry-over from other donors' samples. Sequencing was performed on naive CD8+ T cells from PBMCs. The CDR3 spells CASSAPSSYNEQFF. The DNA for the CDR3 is TGTGCCAGCTCAGCTCCCAGCTCCTACAATGAGCAGTTCTTC.